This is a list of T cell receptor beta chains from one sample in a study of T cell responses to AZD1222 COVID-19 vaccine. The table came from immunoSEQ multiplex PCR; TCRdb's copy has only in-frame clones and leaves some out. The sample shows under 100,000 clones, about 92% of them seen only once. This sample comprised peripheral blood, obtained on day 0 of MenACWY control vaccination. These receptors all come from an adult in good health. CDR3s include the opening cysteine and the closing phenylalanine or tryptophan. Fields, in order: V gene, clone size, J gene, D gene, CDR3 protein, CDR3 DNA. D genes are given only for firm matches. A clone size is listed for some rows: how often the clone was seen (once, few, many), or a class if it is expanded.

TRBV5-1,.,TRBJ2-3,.,CASSQAGLHTDTQYF,TGCGCCAGCAGCCAAGCCGGGCTCCACACAGATACGCAGTATTTT
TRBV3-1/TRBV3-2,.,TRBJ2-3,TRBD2,CASSLEGLAGGGTDTQYF,TGTGCCAGCAGCCTAGAGGGACTAGCGGGAGGAGGCACAGATACGCAGTATTTT
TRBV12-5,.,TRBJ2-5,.,CASANPVPGAQYF,TGTGCTAGTGCCAACCCCGTACCCGGGGCCCAGTACTTC
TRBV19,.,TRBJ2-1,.,CASTVGPYNEQFF,TGTGCCAGTACAGTAGGGCCGTACAATGAGCAGTTCTTC
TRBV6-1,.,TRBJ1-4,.,CASSAAGIATNEKLFF,TGTGCCAGCAGTGCAGCAGGGATTGCAACTAATGAAAAACTGTTTTTT
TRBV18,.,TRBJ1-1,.,CASSPSPLGAEAFF,TGTGCCAGCTCACCATCGCCCTTAGGCGCTGAAGCTTTCTTT
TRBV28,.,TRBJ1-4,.,CASSLSRVEEKLFF,TGTGCCAGCAGTTTATCAAGGGTGGAGGAAAAACTGTTTTTT
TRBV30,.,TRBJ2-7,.,CAWSLPDKGKTEQYF,TGTGCCTGGAGTCTCCCCGACAAGGGGAAGACCGAGCAGTACTTC
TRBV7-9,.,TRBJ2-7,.,CASSGRQEQYF,TGTGCCAGCAGCGGCAGACAAGAGCAGTACTTC
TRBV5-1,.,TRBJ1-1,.,CASSRVGDMNTEAFF,TGCGCCAGCAGCCGGGTCGGGGACATGAACACTGAAGCTTTCTTT
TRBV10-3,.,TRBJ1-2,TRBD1,CAISESGRGSLSGYTF,TGTGCCATCAGTGAGTCGGGCAGGGGGAGTCTCTCTGGCTACACCTTC
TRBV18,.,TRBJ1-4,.,CASSPISGGLKKLFF,TGTGCCAGCTCACCAATTTCGGGGGGCTTGAAAAAACTGTTTTTT
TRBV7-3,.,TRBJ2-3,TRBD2,CASSLWSGRLTDTQYF,TGTGCCAGCAGCTTATGGAGCGGGAGGCTCACAGATACGCAGTATTTT
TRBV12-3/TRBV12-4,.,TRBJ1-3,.,CASSYSGNTIYF,TGTGCCAGCAGTTACTCTGGAAACACCATATATTTT
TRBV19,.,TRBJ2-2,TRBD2,CATGLAGRTGGGELFF,TGTGCCACAGGACTAGCGGGGCGAACGGGGGGCGGGGAGCTGTTTTTT
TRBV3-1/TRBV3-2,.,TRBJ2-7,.,CASSQFTGTEQYF,TGTGCCAGCAGCCAATTCACAGGGACCGAGCAGTACTTC
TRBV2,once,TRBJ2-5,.,CASSNSEVQETQYF,TGTGCCAGCAGTAACTCGGAAGTACAAGAGACCCAGTACTTC